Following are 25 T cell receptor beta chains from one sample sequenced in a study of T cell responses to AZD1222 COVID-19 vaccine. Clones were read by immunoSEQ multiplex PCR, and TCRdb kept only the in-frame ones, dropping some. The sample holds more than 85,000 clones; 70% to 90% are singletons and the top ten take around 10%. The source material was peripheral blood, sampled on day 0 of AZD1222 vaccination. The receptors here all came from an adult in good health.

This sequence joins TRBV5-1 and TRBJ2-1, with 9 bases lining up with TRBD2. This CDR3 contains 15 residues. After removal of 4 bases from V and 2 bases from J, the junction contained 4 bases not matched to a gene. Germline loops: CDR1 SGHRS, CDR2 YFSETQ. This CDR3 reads CASSASGNTYNEQFF. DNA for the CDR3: TGCGCCAGCAGCGCTAGCGGGAACACCTACAATGAGCAGTTCTTC.

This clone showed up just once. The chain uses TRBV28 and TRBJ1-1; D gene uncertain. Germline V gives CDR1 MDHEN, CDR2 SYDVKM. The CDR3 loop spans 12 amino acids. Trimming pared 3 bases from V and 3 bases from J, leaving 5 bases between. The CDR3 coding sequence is TGTGCCAGCAGTTTGGAATACACTGAAGCTTTCTTT. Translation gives CASSLEYTEAFF.

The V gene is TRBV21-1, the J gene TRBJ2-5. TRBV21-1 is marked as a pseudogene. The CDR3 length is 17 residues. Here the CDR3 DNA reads TGTGCCAGCAGCACATCGGGGGTCAGGGGATTCTCGGAGACCCAGTACTTC. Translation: CASSTSGVRGFSETQYF.

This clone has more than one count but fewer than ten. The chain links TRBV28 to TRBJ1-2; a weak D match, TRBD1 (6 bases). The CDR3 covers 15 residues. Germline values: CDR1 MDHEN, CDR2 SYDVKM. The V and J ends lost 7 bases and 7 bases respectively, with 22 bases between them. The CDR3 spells CASTGGTHRAGGYTF. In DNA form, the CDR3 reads TGTGCCAGCACGGGGGGGACCCACAGGGCGGGTGGCTACACCTTC.

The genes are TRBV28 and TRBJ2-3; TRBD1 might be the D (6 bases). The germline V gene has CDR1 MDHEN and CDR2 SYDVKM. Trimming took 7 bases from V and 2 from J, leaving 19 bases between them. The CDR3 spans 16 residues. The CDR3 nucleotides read TGTGCCAGCACAGGGGTAACTAACAGGGCCACAGATACGCAGTATTTT. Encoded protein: CASTGVTNRATDTQYF.

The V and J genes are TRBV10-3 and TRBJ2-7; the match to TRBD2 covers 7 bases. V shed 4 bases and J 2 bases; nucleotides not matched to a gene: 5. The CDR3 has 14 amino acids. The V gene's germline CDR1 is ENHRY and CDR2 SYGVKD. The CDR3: CAISALAEAYEQYF. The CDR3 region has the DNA TGTGCCATCAGTGCGCTAGCGGAAGCCTACGAGCAGTACTTC.

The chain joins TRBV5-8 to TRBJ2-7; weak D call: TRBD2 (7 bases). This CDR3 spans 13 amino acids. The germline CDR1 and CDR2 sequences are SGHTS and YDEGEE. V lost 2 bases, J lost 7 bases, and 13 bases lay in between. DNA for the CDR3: TGTGCCAGCAGCTTTCGGGGGGCGCGTGAGCAGTACTTC. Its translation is CASSFRGAREQYF.

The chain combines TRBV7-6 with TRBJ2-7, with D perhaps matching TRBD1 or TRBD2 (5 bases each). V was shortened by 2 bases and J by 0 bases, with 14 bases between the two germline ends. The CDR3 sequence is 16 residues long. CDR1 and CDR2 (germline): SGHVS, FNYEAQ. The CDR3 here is CASSLSTGRSSYEQYF. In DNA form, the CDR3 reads TGTGCCAGCAGCTTATCCACGGGACGGAGCTCCTACGAGCAGTACTTC.

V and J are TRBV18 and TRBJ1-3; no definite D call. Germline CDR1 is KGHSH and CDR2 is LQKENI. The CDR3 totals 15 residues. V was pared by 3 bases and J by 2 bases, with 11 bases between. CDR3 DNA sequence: TGTGCCAGCTCACCGGCGGGGAGGCCTGGAAACACCATATATTTT. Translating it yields CASSPAGRPGNTIYF.

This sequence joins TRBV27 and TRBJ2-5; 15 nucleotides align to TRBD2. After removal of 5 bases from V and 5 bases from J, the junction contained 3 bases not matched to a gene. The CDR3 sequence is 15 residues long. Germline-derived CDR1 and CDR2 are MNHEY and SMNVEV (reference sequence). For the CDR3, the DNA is TGTGCCAGCAGTCTAGGACTAGCGGGAGGGGAGACCCAGTACTTC. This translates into CASSLGLAGGETQYF.

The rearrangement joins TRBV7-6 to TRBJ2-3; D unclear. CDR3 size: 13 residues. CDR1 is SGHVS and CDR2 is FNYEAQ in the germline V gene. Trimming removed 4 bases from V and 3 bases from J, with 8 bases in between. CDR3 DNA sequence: TGTGCCAGCAGCTCAATTAGTACAGATACGCAGTATTTT. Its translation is CASSSISTDTQYF. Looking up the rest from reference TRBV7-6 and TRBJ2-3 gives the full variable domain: GAGVSQSPRYKVTKRGQDVALRCDPISGHVSLYWYRQALGQGPEFLTYFNYEAQQDKSGLPNDRFSAERPEGSISTLTIQRTEQRDSAMYRCASSSISTDTQYFGPGTRLTVL.

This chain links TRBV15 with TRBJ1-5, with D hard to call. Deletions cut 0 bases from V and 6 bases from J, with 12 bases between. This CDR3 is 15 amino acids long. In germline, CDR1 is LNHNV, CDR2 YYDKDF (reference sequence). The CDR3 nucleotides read TGTGCCACCAGCAGAGATAGGAGTCACGGTCAGCCCCAGCATTTT. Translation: CATSRDRSHGQPQHF.

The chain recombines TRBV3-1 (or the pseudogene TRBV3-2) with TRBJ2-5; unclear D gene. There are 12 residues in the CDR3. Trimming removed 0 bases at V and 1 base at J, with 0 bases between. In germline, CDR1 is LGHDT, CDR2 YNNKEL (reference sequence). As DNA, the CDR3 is TGTGCCAGCAGCCAAGACCAAGAGACCCAGTACTTC. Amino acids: CASSQDQETQYF.

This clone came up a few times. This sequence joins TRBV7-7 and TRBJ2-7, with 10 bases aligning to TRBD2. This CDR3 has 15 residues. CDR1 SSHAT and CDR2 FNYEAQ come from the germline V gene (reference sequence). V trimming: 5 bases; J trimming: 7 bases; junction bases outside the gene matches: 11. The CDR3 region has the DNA TGTGCCAGCAGCCTGGGGAGCGGGAGGGCCGAAGAGCAGTACTTC. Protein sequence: CASSLGSGRAEEQYF.

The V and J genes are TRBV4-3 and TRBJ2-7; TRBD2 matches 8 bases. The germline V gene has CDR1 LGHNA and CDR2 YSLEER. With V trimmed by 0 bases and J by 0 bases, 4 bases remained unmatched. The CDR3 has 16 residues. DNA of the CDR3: TGCGCCAGCAGCCAAGAAGCACTAGCGGCCTCCTACGAGCAGTACTTC. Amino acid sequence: CASSQEALAASYEQYF.

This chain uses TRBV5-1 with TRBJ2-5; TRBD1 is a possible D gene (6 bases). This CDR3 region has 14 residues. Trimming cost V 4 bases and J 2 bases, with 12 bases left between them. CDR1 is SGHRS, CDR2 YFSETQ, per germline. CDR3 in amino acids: CASSRDNLQETQYF. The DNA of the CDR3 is TGCGCCAGCAGCCGGGACAATCTACAAGAGACCCAGTACTTC.

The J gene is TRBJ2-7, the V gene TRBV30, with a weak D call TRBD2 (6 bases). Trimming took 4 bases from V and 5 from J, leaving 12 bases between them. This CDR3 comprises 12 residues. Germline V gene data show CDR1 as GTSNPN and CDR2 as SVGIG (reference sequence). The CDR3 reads CAWTLGEDEQYF. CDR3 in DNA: TGTGCCTGGACCCTAGGGGAGGACGAGCAGTACTTC.

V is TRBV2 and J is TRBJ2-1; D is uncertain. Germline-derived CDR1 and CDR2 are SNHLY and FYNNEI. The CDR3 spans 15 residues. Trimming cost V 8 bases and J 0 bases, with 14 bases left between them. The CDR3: CASLGLSSSYNEQFF. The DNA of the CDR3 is TGTGCCAGCCTCGGCCTTTCGAGCTCCTACAATGAGCAGTTCTTC.

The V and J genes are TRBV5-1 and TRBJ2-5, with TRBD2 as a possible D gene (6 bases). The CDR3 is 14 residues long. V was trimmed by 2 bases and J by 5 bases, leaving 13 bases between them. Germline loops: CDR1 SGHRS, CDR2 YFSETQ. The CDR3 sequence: CASSFFRLGETQYF. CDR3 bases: TGCGCCAGCAGCTTTTTTCGACTAGGGGAGACCCAGTACTTC.

CDR3 loop: CASSTELATSYEQYF. CDR3 DNA: TGTGCCAGCAGCACAGAACTAGCGACCTCCTACGAGCAGTACTTC. V is TRBV6-5 and J is TRBJ2-7; 7 positions agree with TRBD2. This CDR3 is 15 amino acids long. The V gene's germline CDR1 is MNHEY and CDR2 SVGAGI. The V gene end was trimmed by 6 bases and the J gene end by 0 bases; junction bases not matched to a gene: 8.

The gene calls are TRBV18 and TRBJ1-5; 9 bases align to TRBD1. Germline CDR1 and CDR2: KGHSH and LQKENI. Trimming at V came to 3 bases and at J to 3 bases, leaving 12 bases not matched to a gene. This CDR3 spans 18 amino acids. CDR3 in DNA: TGTGCCAGCTCACCCATGGGGACAGGGCAATCAACCAATCAGCCCCAGCATTTT. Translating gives CASSPMGTGQSTNQPQHF.

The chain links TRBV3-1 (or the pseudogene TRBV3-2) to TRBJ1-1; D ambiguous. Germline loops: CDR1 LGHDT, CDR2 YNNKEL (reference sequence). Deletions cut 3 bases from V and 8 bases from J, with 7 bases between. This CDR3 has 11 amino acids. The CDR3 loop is CASSHLGEAFF. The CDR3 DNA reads TGTGCCAGCAGCCACCTAGGGGAAGCTTTCTTT.

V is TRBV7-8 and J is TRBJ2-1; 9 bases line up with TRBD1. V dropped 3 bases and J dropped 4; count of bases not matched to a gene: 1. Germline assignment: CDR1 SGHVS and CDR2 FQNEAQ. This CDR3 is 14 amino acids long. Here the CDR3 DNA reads TGTGCCAGCAGCTTCGGACAGGGGTACAATGAGCAGTTCTTC. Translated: CASSFGQGYNEQFF.

CDR3 DNA: TGTGCCAGCAGAGGACAGGCGGCAACTAATGAAAAACTGTTTTTT. It translates to CASRGQAATNEKLFF. The chain carries TRBV27 and TRBJ1-4, with 7 bases fitting TRBD1. This CDR3 is 15 amino acids long. The V segment lost 6 bases and the J segment 0 bases; nucleotides outside the gene matches: 4. Per the germline V gene, CDR1 is MNHEY and CDR2 is SMNVEV (reference sequence).

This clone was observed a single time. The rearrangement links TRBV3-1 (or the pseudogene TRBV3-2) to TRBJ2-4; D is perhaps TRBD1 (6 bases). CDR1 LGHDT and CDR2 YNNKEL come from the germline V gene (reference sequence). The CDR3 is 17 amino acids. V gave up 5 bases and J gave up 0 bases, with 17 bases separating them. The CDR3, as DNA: TGTGCCAGCAGCGCCCATAACAGGGAACTAGCCAAAAACATTCAGTACTTC. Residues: CASSAHNRELAKNIQYF.